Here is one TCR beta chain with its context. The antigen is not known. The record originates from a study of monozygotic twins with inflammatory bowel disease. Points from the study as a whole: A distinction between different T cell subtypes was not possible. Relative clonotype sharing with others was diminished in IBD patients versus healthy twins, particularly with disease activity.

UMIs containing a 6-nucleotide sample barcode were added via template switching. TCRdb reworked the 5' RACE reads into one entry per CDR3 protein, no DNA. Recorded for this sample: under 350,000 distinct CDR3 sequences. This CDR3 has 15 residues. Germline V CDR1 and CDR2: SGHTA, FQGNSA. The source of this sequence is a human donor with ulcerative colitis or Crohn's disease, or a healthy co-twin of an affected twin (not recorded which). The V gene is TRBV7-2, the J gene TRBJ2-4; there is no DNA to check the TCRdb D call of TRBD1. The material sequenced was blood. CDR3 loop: CASSPQGGIGSIQYF.